The 23 T cell receptor beta chains given below trace back to one sample, sequenced in a study of STAT5B mutations in CD4+ large granular lymphocyte leukemia. Generated by immunoSEQ multiplex PCR, the TCRdb table keeps only in-frame clones and is missing some. Seen here are about 31,000 clones, approximately 91% observed once, and the top ten hold about 0.41%. The sequenced sample was CD4+ T cells from blood buffy coats. The receptors were sampled from a human donor in good health.

The V and J genes are TRBV6-1 and TRBJ2-7, with 12 bases matching TRBD2. The CDR3 spans 16 residues. From germline, CDR1 is MNHNS and CDR2 SASEGT. The J segment lost 2 bases and the V segment lost 2 bases, leaving 4 bases of the junction unmatched. The CDR3 DNA reads as TGTGCCAGCAGTGAAATTCGGACTAGCGGGGCCTACGAGCAGTACTTC. This gives the protein CASSEIRTSGAYEQYF.

The rearrangement joins TRBV9 to TRBJ2-2, with 10 bases matching TRBD1. Germline CDR1 and CDR2: SGDLS and YYNGEE. This CDR3 spans 17 amino acids. Losses at the gene ends were 3 bases for V and 5 bases for J; bases not matched to a gene: 10. For the CDR3, the DNA is TGTGCCAGCAGCGGGCGCCGGGACAGGGGTTTAACCGGGGAGCTGTTTTTT. It translates to CASSGRRDRGLTGELFF.

This chain links TRBV11-2 with TRBJ2-2, with D perhaps TRBD2 (6 bases). The CDR3 extends over 15 amino acids. V lost 3 bases, J lost 2 bases, and 10 bases lay in between. Germline CDR1 and CDR2: SGHAT and FQNNGV. The DNA for the CDR3 is TGTGCCAGCAGCTTTGCCGGGAGTAACACCGGGGAGCTGTTTTTT. It codes for CASSFAGSNTGELFF.

This chain uses TRBV27 with TRBJ1-3; no clear D. Germline CDR1 and CDR2: MNHEY and SMNVEV (reference sequence). This CDR3 spans 13 amino acids. V was trimmed by 8 bases and J by 0 bases, leaving 8 bases between them. The chain's CDR3 is CASGLNSGNTIYF. The CDR3 DNA reads TGTGCCAGCGGCCTAAACTCTGGAAACACCATATATTTT.

The chain joins TRBV28 to TRBJ2-3; D may be TRBD1 or TRBD2 (6 bases each). Trimming took off 5 bases at V and 4 bases at J, with 19 bases between the two ends. This CDR3 region has 16 residues. Germline V lookup: CDR1 MDHEN, CDR2 SYDVKM. The CDR3: CASSQPRGQGADTQYF. In nucleotides, the CDR3 is TGTGCCAGCAGTCAACCTCGGGGGCAGGGTGCAGATACGCAGTATTTT.

The chain uses TRBV4-2 and TRBJ2-1; perhaps TRBD2 as D (6 bases). CDR3 length equals 16 residues. Trimming cost V 1 base and J 6 bases, with 16 bases left between them. Germline V lookup: CDR1 LGHNA, CDR2 YNFKEQ. The CDR3 reads CASSQGEELAGNEQFF. The CDR3 DNA reads as TGTGCCAGCAGCCAAGGGGAAGAACTAGCAGGCAATGAGCAGTTCTTC.

V is TRBV15 and J is TRBJ2-7, with 8 bases matching TRBD2. Germline V lookup: CDR1 LNHNV, CDR2 YYDKDF (reference sequence). After removal of 3 bases from V and 1 base from J, the junction contained 5 bases not matched to a gene. CDR3 size: 15 residues. The CDR3 loop reads CATSRGLGLSYEQYF. The CDR3 DNA follows: TGTGCCACCAGCAGGGGACTAGGCTTGTCCTACGAGCAGTACTTC.

The chain recombines TRBV19 with TRBJ1-5; perhaps TRBD1 as D (5 bases). This CDR3 is built from 15 residues. V was cut by 3 bases and J by 4 bases, with 13 bases left in between. Germline lookup yields CDR1 LNHDA and CDR2 SQIVND (reference sequence). CDR3 sequence reads: CASSIQSGGNQPQHF. For the CDR3, the DNA is TGTGCCAGTAGTATTCAGTCCGGGGGAAATCAGCCCCAGCATTTT.

The chain has TRBV6-6 and TRBJ1-2; D is unclear. Per the germline V gene, CDR1 is MNHNY and CDR2 is SVGAGI (reference sequence). The CDR3 has 15 residues. Trimming stripped 2 bases from V and 3 bases from J, with 13 bases between. This chain's CDR3 is CASSYPMPDDYGYTF. CDR3 nucleotide sequence: TGTGCCAGCAGTTACCCCATGCCCGATGACTATGGCTACACCTTC.

The chain has TRBV5-1 and TRBJ2-7; no firm D call. Trimming removed 4 bases at V and 7 bases at J, with 9 bases between. The CDR3 loop spans 11 amino acids. Per germline, CDR1 SGHRS and CDR2 YFSETQ. The CDR3 here is CASSANLEQYF. CDR3 coding DNA: TGCGCCAGCAGCGCGAACTTGGAGCAGTACTTC.

The chain combines TRBV13 with TRBJ2-2, with 12 bases identical to TRBD2. Germline assignment: CDR1 PRHDT and CDR2 FYEKMQ (reference sequence). The CDR3 runs 18 residues. V shed 0 bases and J 4 bases; nucleotides not matched to a gene: 6. In DNA, the CDR3 is TGTGCCAGCAGCTTAGGCCTAGCGGGAGGGCCGGGCACCGGGGAGCTGTTTTTT. This codes for CASSLGLAGGPGTGELFF.

The chain carries TRBV7-3 and TRBJ2-7, with unresolved D. CDR3 length: 13 amino acids. V lost 0 bases and J 6 bases, leaving 9 bases between the germline ends. Germline values: CDR1 SGHTA, CDR2 FQGTGA. In nucleotides, the CDR3 is TGTGCCAGCAGCTTAACTGTATACGGCGAGCAGTACTTC. This codes for CASSLTVYGEQYF.

The chain has TRBV7-2 and TRBJ2-3; 9 bases line up with TRBD1. Germline V gene sequence: CDR1 SGHTA, CDR2 FQGNSA. J lost 0 bases, V lost 4 bases, and 5 bases had no gene match. The CDR3 extends over 16 amino acids. CDR3 amino acids: CASSSRGQGSTDTQYF. Here the CDR3 DNA reads TGTGCCAGCAGCTCCCGGGGACAGGGCAGCACAGATACGCAGTATTTT. The full variable domain, in which reference TRBV7-2 and TRBJ2-3 provide the parts outside the CDR3, is GAGVSQSPSNKVTEKGKDVELRCDPISGHTALYWYRQSLGQGLEFLIYFQGNSAPDKSGLPSDRFSAERTGGSVSTLTIQRTQQEDSAVYLCASSSRGQGSTDTQYFGPGTRLTVL.

V is TRBV7-9 and J is TRBJ2-1; TRBD2 is a possible D gene (5 bases). The germline gives CDR1 SEHNR, CDR2 FQNEAQ (reference sequence). V was cut by 1 base and J by 4 bases, with 8 bases left in between. The CDR3 extends over 14 amino acids. The CDR3, as DNA: TGTGCCAGCAGCTTAGTCTCGGGGTACAATGAGCAGTTCTTC. It codes for CASSLVSGYNEQFF.

This clone was recorded a few times. The V call is TRBV10-3, the J call TRBJ1-1; D is perhaps TRBD1 (5 bases). V dropped 8 bases and J dropped 0 bases, with 13 bases sitting between them. This CDR3 comprises 14 residues. Germline V gene sequence: CDR1 ENHRY, CDR2 SYGVKD. The CDR3 is CAISTGRLNTEAFF. CDR3 DNA: TGTGCCATCTCAACAGGACGGTTGAACACTGAAGCTTTCTTT.

A few counts support this clone. CDR3 amino acids: CASSLEGIGIGSRYGYTF. CDR3 nucleotide sequence: TGTGCCAGCAGCTTGGAGGGCATAGGTATTGGGAGTCGCTATGGCTACACCTTC. The chain employs TRBV5-4 and TRBJ1-2; no clear D gene. The CDR3 is 18 amino acids. Deletions cut 0 bases from V and 4 bases from J, with 22 bases between. Germline-derived CDR1 and CDR2 are SGHNT and YYREEE (reference sequence).

The CDR3, as DNA: TGTGCCACAGGCTACGAGCAGTACTTC. Translation: CATGYEQYF. The chain is built from TRBV10-3 and TRBJ2-7; D not resolved. The CDR3 runs 9 residues. V was shortened by 10 bases and J by 3 bases, with 4 bases between the two germline ends. The germline V gene encodes CDR1 ENHRY and CDR2 SYGVKD.

CDR3 in DNA: TGTGCCAGCAGCTTGAACTTGCCGGGGGAGCAGTACTTC. Its translation: CASSLNLPGEQYF. The V gene is TRBV5-5, the J gene TRBJ2-7, with D perhaps TRBD2 (5 bases). This CDR3 comprises 13 residues. The V and J ends lost 1 base and 7 bases respectively, with 12 bases between them. In germline, CDR1 is SGHKS, CDR2 YYEKEE (reference sequence).

This chain joins TRBV5-4 and TRBJ2-7; 8 positions agree with TRBD2. Unmatched junction bases numbered 4, after V lost 0 bases and J lost 2 bases. The length of the CDR3 is 15 residues. CDR1 SGHNT and CDR2 YYREEE come from the germline V gene (reference sequence). CDR3: CASSLAPREAYEQYF. The CDR3 DNA is TGTGCCAGCAGCTTGGCCCCGCGGGAGGCCTACGAGCAGTACTTC.

The rearrangement links TRBV14 to TRBJ2-2; 9 bases are shared with TRBD2. The CDR3 length is 19 residues. The V segment lost 0 bases and the J segment 4 bases; nucleotides outside the gene matches: 12. The germline V gene has CDR1 SGHDN and CDR2 FVKESK. CDR3 nucleotides: TGTGCCAGCAGCCAAGATCGGATTAGCGGGAGAAGGGCCACCGGGGAGCTGTTTTTT. Translated, it gives CASSQDRISGRRATGELFF.

The chain combines TRBV6-6 with TRBJ1-5; TRBD1 might be the D (6 bases). The CDR3 is 14 amino acids. Germline loops: CDR1 MNHNY, CDR2 SVGAGI (reference sequence). V was pared by 6 bases and J by 4 bases, with 13 bases between. The CDR3 sequence is CASRTDRLNQPQHF. The CDR3 region has the DNA TGTGCCAGCAGAACCGACAGGCTAAATCAGCCCCAGCATTTT.

This chain joins TRBV5-6 and TRBJ1-4; D is possibly TRBD1 (5 bases). The ends were cut back, 4 bases at V and 6 bases at J, with 19 bases in the middle. Germline V lookup: CDR1 SGHDT, CDR2 YYEEEE. The CDR3 spans 16 residues. The CDR3 nucleotides read TGTGCCAGCAGCGTTGGCCTTCGGACACGCGATGAAAAACTGTTTTTT. Amino acids: CASSVGLRTRDEKLFF.

The V and J genes are TRBV7-6 and TRBJ2-1, with 8 positions matching TRBD1. From germline, CDR1 is SGHVS and CDR2 FNYEAQ. The trim removed 4 bases at V and 2 bases at J, leaving 4 bases unmatched. The CDR3 covers 15 residues. Here the CDR3 DNA reads TGTGCCAGCAGCTCGGGACAGGTCGCCTACAATGAGCAGTTCTTC. Amino acid sequence: CASSSGQVAYNEQFF.